The following is a TCR beta chain sequence with its context. This clone appeared a single time. No cognate antigen has been identified for it. No much larger clone exists at a distance of one base, and base qualities are not known. In the prospective study, participants were about 18 to 89 years old, resided in about two dozen geographic areas of the United States, and were enrolled through a virtual design. In the prospective study, cohorts were assigned on the basis of participant-reported clinical history obtained from a screening survey and a study questionnaire. ImmuneRACE Cohort 3 recovered participants were defined by two consecutive negative NP/OP PCR tests, healthcare professional clearance, or symptom resolution. Mobile phlebotomists in the prospective study collected whole blood, serum and a nasopharyngeal or oropharyngeal swab from every participant. Prospective study participants could optionally give additional blood draws and questionnaires over an approximately two-month period. Before DNA extraction, blood samples from the prospective study were shipped at room temperature or frozen.

This sample was taken from a study of blood T cell repertoires in COVID-19 (dated by TCRdb to 2018 to 2021). About the study as a whole: The collaborator samples originated in the United States, Italy and Spain and spanned the acute and convalescent phases of COVID-19. Deeply sampled blood TCRbeta repertoires from subjects exposed to, actively infected with, or recovered from COVID-19 were included in the dataset. Sample metadata almost always included a de-identified subject ID, COVID-19 status, age in years and sex. The repertoires were made available in a free public database intended to serve as a resource for research on the immune response to SARS-CoV-2. The samples were drawn from two sources: the first 160 participants of the ongoing ImmuneRACE study, and about 1,300 subjects contributed by 6 global collaborators. The material from the prospective study consisted of cDNA or gDNA derived from T cells, B-cell-depleted T cells, or PBMCs. Where available, HLA class I and class II types were obtained from metadata supplied by the sample provider rather than from assay-based typing.

The immunoSEQ Assay, a bias-controlled multiplex PCR, was used to amplify TCRbeta CDR3 regions from genomic DNA. Processing in the source paper ran as follows. Within the assay, amplification of reference gene primers was used to estimate how many nucleated cells each sample contained. Sequence reads were collapsed and filtered to measure the absolute abundance of every unique TCRbeta CDR3 rearrangement. Productive Simpson clonality was computed per sample as the square root of Simpson's diversity index over productive rearrangements. Here the immuneACCESS table is served through TCRdb, limited to in-frame sequences with V and J called. Missing clones are a known gap in these copies; in checked studies unresolved V genes cover under half, and the rest lacks a known reason. V and J calls and clone size come straight from that table; D and trimming were deduced from the DNA. This sample holds around 300,000 clones; 70% to 90% were observed only once. The leading ten clones occupy 1% of the sample.

The CDR3 has 15 amino acids, counting the end cysteine and phenylalanine. Only CDR3 DNA remains: 45 bases, in frame from the first base. Per the germline V gene (reference sequence), SEHNR is the CDR1 and FQNEAQ is the CDR2. V lost 5 bases and J lost 8 bases; the stretch between them is 18 bases long. Findings and caveats that apply to the study as a whole: Clinical and demographic metadata were provided uncurated, with the amount varying by source and participant.

The sequence joins TRBV7-9 to TRBJ1-4; TRBD1 is possibly the D segment (5 matching bases). This clonotype was sampled from a woman in her thirties who had recovered from COVID-19. Sequencing used PBMCs or T cells enriched from blood (not recorded which). The DNA is as follows: TGTGCCAGCAGCAAAGTCGTCGCAGGGAAGGAAAAACTGTTTTTT. It codes for CASSKVVAGKEKLFF.